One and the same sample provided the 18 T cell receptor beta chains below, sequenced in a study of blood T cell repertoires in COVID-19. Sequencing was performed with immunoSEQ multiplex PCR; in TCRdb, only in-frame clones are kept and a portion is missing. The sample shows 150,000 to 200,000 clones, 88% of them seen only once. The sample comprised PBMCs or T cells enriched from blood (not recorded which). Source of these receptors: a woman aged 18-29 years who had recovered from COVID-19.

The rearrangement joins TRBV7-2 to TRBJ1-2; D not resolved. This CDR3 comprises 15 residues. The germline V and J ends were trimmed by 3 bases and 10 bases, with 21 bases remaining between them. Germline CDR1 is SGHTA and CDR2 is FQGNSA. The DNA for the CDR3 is TGTGCCAGCAGCTTCTCCAATCCTGCCAGACAAGCCTACACCTTC. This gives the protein CASSFSNPARQAYTF.

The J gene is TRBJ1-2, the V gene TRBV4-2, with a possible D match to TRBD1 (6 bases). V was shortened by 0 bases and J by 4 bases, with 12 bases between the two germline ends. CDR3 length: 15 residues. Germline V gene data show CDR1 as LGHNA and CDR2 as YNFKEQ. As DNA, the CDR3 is TGTGCCAGCAGCCAAGATTCAGGGGTCTCCTATGGCTACACCTTC. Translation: CASSQDSGVSYGYTF.

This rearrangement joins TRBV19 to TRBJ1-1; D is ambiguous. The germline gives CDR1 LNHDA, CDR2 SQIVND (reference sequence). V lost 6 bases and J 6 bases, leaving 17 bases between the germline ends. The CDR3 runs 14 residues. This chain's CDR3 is CASSHRELGSEAFF. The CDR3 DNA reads TGTGCCAGTAGCCACCGGGAGCTCGGGTCTGAAGCTTTCTTT. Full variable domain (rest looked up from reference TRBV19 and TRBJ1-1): DGGITQSPKYLFRKEGQNVTLSCEQNLNHDAMYWYRQDPGQGLRLIYYSQIVNDFQKGDIAEGYSVSREKKESFPLTVTSAQKNPTAFYLCASSHRELGSEAFFGQGTRLTVV.

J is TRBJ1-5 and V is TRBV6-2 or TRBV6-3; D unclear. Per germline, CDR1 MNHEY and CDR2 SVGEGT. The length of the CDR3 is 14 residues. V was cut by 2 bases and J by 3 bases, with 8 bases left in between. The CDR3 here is CASSYAELNQPQHF. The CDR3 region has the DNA TGTGCCAGCAGTTACGCCGAGCTCAATCAGCCCCAGCATTTT.

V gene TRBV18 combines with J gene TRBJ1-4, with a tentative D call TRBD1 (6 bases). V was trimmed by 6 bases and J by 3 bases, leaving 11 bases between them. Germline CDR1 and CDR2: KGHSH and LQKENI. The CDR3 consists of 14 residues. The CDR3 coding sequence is TGTGCCAGCTCCGACGGGGGGCCTAATGAAAAACTGTTTTTT. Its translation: CASSDGGPNEKLFF.

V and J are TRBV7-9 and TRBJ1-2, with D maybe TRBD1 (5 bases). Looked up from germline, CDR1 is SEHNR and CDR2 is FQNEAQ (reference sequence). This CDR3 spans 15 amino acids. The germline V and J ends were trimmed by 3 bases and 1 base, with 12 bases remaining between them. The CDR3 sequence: CASSFGQGFNYGYTF. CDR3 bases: TGTGCCAGCAGCTTTGGCCAGGGTTTTAACTATGGCTACACCTTC.

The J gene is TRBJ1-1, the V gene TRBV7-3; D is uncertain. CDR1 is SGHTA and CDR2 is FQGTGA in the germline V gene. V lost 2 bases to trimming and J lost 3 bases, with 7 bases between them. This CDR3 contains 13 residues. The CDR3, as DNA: TGTGCCAGCAGCTTATTCAGGCACACTGAAGCTTTCTTT. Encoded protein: CASSLFRHTEAFF.

The chain's CDR3 is CASSRLDRSHEQYF. The CDR3 DNA reads as TGTGCCAGTAGCCGATTGGACAGGTCCCACGAGCAGTACTTC. The V and J genes are TRBV19 and TRBJ2-7; the match to TRBD1 covers 7 bases. V dropped 6 bases and J dropped 5; count of bases not matched to a gene: 10. The length of the CDR3 is 14 residues. Looked up from germline, CDR1 is LNHDA and CDR2 is SQIVND (reference sequence). Full variable domain (rest looked up from reference TRBV19 and TRBJ2-7): DGGITQSPKYLFRKEGQNVTLSCEQNLNHDAMYWYRQDPGQGLRLIYYSQIVNDFQKGDIAEGYSVSREKKESFPLTVTSAQKNPTAFYLCASSRLDRSHEQYFGPGTRLTVT.

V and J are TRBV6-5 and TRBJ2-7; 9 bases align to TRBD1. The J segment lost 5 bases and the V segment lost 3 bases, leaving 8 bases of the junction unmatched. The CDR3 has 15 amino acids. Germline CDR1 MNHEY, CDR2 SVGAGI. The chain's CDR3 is CASSYMAGQGNEQYF. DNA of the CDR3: TGTGCCAGCAGTTATATGGCTGGACAGGGGAACGAGCAGTACTTC.

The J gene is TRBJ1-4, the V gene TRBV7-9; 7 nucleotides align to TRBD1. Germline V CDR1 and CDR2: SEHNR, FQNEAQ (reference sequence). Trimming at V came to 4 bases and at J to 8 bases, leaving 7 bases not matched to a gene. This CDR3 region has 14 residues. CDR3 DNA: TGTGCCAGCAGCTCGGCCACGACAGGGGAAAAACTGTTTTTT. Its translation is CASSSATTGEKLFF. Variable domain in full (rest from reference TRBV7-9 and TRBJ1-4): DTGVSQNPRHKITKRGQNVTFRCDPISEHNRLYWYRQTLGQGPEFLTYFQNEAQLEKSRLLSDRFSAERPKGSFSTLEIQRTEQGDSAMYLCASSSATTGEKLFFGSGTQLSVL.

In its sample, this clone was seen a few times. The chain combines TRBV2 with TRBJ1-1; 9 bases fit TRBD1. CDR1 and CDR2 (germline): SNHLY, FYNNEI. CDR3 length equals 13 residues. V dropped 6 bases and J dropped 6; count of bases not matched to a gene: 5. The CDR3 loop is CASRGQGYPEAFF. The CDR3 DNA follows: TGTGCCAGCAGGGGACAGGGTTACCCTGAAGCTTTCTTT.

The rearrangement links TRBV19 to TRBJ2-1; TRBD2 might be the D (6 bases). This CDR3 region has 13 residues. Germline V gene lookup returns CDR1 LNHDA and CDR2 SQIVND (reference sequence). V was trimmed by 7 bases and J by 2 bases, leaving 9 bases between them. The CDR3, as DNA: TGTGCCAGTAAGGGCGGGGCCTACAATGAGCAGTTCTTC. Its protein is CASKGGAYNEQFF.

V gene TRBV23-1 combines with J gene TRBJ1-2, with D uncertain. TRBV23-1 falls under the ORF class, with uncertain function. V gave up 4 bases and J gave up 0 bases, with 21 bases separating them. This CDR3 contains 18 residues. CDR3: CASSREGSPGATNYGYTF. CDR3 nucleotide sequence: TGCGCCAGCAGTCGAGAAGGGTCACCGGGAGCAACTAACTATGGCTACACCTTC.

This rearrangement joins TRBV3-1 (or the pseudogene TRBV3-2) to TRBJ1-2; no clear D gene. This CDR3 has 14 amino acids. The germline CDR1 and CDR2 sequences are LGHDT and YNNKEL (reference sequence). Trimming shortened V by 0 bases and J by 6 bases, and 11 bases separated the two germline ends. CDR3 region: CASSQDLSRDGYTF. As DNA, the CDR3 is TGTGCCAGCAGCCAAGATTTGTCACGGGATGGCTACACCTTC.

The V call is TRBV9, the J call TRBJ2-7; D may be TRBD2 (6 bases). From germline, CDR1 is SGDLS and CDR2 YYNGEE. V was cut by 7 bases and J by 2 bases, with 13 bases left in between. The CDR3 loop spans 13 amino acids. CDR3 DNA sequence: TGTGCCAGCGGGACTGCCAACCCCTACGAGCAGTACTTC. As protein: CASGTANPYEQYF.

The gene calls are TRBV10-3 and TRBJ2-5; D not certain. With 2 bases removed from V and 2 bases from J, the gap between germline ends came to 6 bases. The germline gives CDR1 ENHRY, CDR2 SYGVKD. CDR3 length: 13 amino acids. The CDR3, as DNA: TGTGCCATCAGTGAGGGCTTACAAGAGACCCAGTACTTC. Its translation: CAISEGLQETQYF.

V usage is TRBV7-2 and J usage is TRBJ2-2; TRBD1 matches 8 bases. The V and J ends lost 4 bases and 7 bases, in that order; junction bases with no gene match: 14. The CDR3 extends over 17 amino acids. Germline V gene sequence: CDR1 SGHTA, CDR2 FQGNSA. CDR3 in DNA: TGTGCCAGCAGCTCAAATCCCCCGGACAGGGTTGGCGGGGAGCTGTTTTTT. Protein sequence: CASSSNPPDRVGGELFF.

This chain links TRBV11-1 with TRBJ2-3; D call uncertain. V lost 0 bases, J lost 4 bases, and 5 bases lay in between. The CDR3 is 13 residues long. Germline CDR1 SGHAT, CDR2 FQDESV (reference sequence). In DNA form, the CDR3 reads TGTGCCAGCAGCTTAGCAGCTGCAGATACGCAGTATTTT. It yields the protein CASSLAAADTQYF.